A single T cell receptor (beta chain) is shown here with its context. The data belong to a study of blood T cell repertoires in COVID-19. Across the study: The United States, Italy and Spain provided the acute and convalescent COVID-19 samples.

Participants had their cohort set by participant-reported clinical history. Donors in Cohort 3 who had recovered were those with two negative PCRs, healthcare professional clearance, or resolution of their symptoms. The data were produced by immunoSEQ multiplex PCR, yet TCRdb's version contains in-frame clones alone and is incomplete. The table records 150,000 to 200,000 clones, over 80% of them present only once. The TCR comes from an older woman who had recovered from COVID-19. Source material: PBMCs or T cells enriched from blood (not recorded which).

DNA for the CDR3: TGTGCCAGCAGTTCCTTACAGGGGTACAATGAGCAGTTCTTC. It codes for CASSSLQGYNEQFF. V gene TRBV6-5 combines with J gene TRBJ2-1; 7 nucleotides line up with TRBD1. CDR1 and CDR2 (germline): MNHEY, SVGAGI. V dropped 4 bases and J dropped 4; count of bases not matched to a gene: 4. The CDR3 spans 14 residues.